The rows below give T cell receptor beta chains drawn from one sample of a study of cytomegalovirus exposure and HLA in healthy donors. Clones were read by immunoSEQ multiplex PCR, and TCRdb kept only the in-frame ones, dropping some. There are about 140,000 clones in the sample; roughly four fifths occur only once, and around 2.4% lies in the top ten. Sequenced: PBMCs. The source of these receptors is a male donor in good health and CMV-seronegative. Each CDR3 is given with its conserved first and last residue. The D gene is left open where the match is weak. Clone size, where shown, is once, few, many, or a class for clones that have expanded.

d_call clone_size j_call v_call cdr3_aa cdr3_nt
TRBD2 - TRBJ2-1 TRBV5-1 CASSLIGGSNNEQFF TGCGCCAGCAGCTTGATTGGCGGGAGTAACAATGAGCAGTTCTTC
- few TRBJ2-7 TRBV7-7 CASSLVSSVYEQYF TGTGCCAGCAGCTTAGTGTCTTCTGTCTACGAGCAGTACTTC
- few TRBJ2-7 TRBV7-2 CASSLEPGQFYEQYF TGTGCCAGCAGCTTGGAGCCCGGACAGTTCTACGAGCAGTACTTC
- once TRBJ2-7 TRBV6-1 CASSDATGYEQYF TGTGCCAGCAGTGACGCCACGGGTTACGAGCAGTACTTC
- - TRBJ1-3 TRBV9 CASSVQEGRGNTIYF TGTGCCAGCAGCGTTCAAGAGGGCAGGGGAAACACCATATATTTT
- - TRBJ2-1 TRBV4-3 CASSQEPDYYNEQFF TGCGCCAGCAGCCAAGAGCCGGACTATTACAATGAGCAGTTCTTC
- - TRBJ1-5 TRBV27 CASSQNTGSSQPQHF TGTGCCAGCAGTCAAAATACAGGCTCCTCGCAGCCCCAGCATTTT
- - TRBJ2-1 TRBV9 CASSVGAGGPFVLF TGTGCCAGCAGCGTAGGGGCAGGGGGGCCCTTCGTCCTCTTC
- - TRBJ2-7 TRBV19 CASRQGVGEQYF TGTGCCAGTAGACAGGGAGTAGGCGAGCAGTACTTC
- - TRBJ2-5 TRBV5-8 CASSLALMETQYF TGTGCCAGCAGCTTGGCGTTAATGGAGACCCAGTACTTC
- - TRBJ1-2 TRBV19 CASSIGYAGLAYGYTF TGTGCCAGTAGTATAGGTTACGCGGGCCTGGCCTATGGCTACACCTTC
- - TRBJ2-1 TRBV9 CASSVGSGPRYNEQFF TGTGCCAGCAGCGTGGGGAGCGGCCCGAGGTACAATGAGCAGTTCTTC
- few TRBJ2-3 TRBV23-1 CASSQSPGTWSTDTQYF TGCGCCAGCAGTCAATCCCCAGGGACTTGGAGCACAGATACGCAGTATTTT
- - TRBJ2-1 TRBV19 CASSTGLREFSEQFF TGTGCCAGTAGTACAGGACTTCGAGAGTTTTCTGAGCAGTTCTTC
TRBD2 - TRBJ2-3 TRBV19 CASSTPPRGTSGRSDTQYF TGTGCCAGTAGTACTCCCCCCCGGGGGACTAGCGGGAGATCAGATACGCAGTATTTT
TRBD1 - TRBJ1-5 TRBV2 CASSGDSWRQPQHF TGTGCCAGCAGTGGGGACAGCTGGCGGCAGCCCCAGCATTTT
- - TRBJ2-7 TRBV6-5 CASSYSGWGDYEQYF TGTGCCAGCAGTTACTCTGGATGGGGAGACTACGAGCAGTACTTC
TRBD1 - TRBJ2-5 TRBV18 CASSPQDRVRETQYF TGTGCCAGCTCACCACAGGACAGGGTGAGGGAGACCCAGTACTTC
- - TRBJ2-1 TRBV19 CASSTGNEQFF TGTGCCAGTAGCACAGGAAATGAGCAGTTCTTC
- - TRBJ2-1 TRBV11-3 CASSLDSGSYNEQFF TGTGCCAGCAGCTTAGACTCCGGGAGTTACAATGAGCAGTTCTTC
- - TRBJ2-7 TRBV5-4 CAHSIWGVRDYEQYF TGTGCCCACTCCATATGGGGGGTAAGGGACTACGAGCAGTACTTC
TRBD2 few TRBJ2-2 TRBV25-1 CASSANLAGTNTGELFF TGTGCCAGCAGTGCAAACTTAGCGGGTACGAACACCGGGGAGCTGTTTTTT
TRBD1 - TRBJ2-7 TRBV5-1 CASSPGQVFTYEQYF TGCGCCAGCAGCCCCGGACAGGTTTTCACCTACGAGCAGTACTTC
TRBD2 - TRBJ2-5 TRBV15 CATSGAGGYQETQYF TGTGCCACCAGCGGAGCGGGAGGGTACCAAGAGACCCAGTACTTC
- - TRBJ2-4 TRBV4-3 CASSQDWEGRGGKNIQYF TGCGCCAGCAGCCAAGACTGGGAAGGGAGGGGGGGTAAAAACATTCAGTACTTC
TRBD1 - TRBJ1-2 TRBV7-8 CASSSGTVDGGYTF TGTGCCAGCAGTTCAGGGACAGTAGATGGTGGCTACACCTTC
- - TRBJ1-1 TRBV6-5 CASSYSYLTGAFF TGTGCCAGCAGTTACTCTTACCTGACGGGAGCTTTCTTT
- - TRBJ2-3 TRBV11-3 CASSAGSSDTQYF TGTGCCAGCAGCGCCGGGAGTTCAGATACGCAGTATTTT
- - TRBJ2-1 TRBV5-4 CATRGAGNEQFF TGTGCCACACGCGGGGCGGGCAATGAGCAGTTCTTC
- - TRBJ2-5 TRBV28 CASSFGGGRQETQYF TGTGCCAGCAGTTTTGGAGGAGGGAGGCAAGAGACCCAGTACTTC
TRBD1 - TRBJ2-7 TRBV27 CASSLGTGLINEQYF TGTGCCAGCAGTTTGGGGACAGGTTTAATCAACGAGCAGTACTTC